This T cell receptor beta chain was captured by sequencing in a study of a mutant IDH1 vaccine in newly diagnosed glioma (dated by TCRdb to the early 2020s). At the level of the whole study: Across visits V03 through V10, patients got a total of eight vaccinations, given in weeks 1, 3, 5, 7, 11, 15, 19 and 23. Vaccination was initiated 4-6 weeks after radiotherapy alone, or concurrently with temozolomide cycles in the chemotherapy-containing groups. Of the approximately 35 treated patients, 62.5% were male and around 40% were female, and the mean age was around 40 years. Prior to enrollment, standard therapy consisting of radiotherapy alone, temozolomide alone, or radiochemotherapy with temozolomide had been administered to patients, with the combination being received by most patients. Six visits were used for peripheral blood collection: V03 (baseline), V05, V07, V10, V12 and V13. Longitudinal TCRB deep sequencing was done for 20 to 25 treated patients, wherever samples were available for exploratory analyses. General conclusions and limits of the study: Selection of PBMC samples for TCRB deep sequencing was based on availability. Pseudoprogression appeared unrelated to alterations in the top peripheral T cell clonotypes detected by TCRB sequencing. According to the authors, sample limitations meant that analyses of patient blood samples could not be reproduced. Immune responses induced by the vaccine were seen in over 80% of patients across multiple MHC alleles.

Library preparation employed the immunoSEQ multiplex PCR assay. Rearranged TCR beta chain sequences were amplified using the hsTCRB Kit according to the manufacturer's protocol. Sequencing of TCRB libraries was carried out on an Illumina MiSeq. Turning to the authors' computational methods: Demultiplexing, trimming and gene mapping were performed with the kit vendor's proprietary platform. TCRdb obtained this table from immuneACCESS and retained in-frame rearrangements with V and J assigned. These tables miss some clones; where compared with another copy, unresolved V genes account for less than half of the shortfall, and the remainder is unexplained. V and J calls and clone size follow that table, whereas D and trimming were derived from the DNA. The sample contains approximately 39,000 clones, roughly 81% of them found a single time. The ten largest make up 9% to 13% of the sample. CDR1 is given as SEHNR and CDR2 as FQNEAQ, both from the germline V gene (reference sequence). Cut back by 0 bases and 0 bases, the V and J ends lie 2 bases apart. The CDR3 has 14 amino acids, counting the end cysteine and phenylalanine. The sequence is cut down to CDR3 DNA, 42 bases in frame from base 1.

The sample's time point label, decoded: week 5, during vaccination. Each vaccine dose, consisting of 300 ug of a 20-mer mutant IDH1 peptide in Montanide, was administered subcutaneously with topical imiquimod. The donors had newly diagnosed IDH1-mutant astrocytomas of WHO grade 3 or 4 that showed loss of nuclear ATRX. The samples were drawn from NOA16, a multicentre, single-arm, open-label phase I trial in Germany that tested a mutant IDH1 peptide vaccine in humans for the first time. The DNeasy Blood and Tissue Kit was used to extract genomic DNA from EDTA blood for TCRB sequencing. With regard to this clone: This receptor's antigen is unknown. Base qualities are not recorded, but no much larger clone differs from it by a single base. At the DNA level, this CDR3 is encoded by other sequences in the same sample as well.

This TCR was sampled from a man aged 45-60 years with glioma. The source was PBMCs, collected from a glioma patient whose treatment included an IDH1 peptide vaccine. Recombination connected TRBV7-9 to TRBJ1-4, with no confident D gene call. At the DNA level, the sequence is TGTGCCAGCAGCTTAGCTGCAACTAATGAAAAACTGTTTTTT. The resulting protein is CASSLAATNEKLFF. With the portions outside the CDR3 filled from the reference TRBV7-9 and TRBJ1-4 genes, the complete variable region becomes DTGVSQNPRHKITKRGQNVTFRCDPISEHNRLYWYRQTLGQGPEFLTYFQNEAQLEKSRLLSDRFSAERPKGSFSTLEIQRTEQGDSAMYLCASSLAATNEKLFFGSGTQLSVL.